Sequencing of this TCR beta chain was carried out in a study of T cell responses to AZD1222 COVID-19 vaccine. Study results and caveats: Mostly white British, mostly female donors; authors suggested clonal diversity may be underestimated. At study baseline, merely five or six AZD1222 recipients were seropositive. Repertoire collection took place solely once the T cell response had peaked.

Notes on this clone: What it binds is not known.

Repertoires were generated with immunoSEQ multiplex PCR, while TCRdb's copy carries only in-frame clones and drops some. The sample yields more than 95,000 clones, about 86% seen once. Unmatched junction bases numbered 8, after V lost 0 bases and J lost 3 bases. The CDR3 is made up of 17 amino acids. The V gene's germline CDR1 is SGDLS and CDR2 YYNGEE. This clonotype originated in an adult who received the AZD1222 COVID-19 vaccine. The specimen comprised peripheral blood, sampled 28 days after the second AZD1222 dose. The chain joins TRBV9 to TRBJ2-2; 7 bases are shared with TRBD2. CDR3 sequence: CASSVVGGVLYTGELFF. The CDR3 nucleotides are TGTGCCAGCAGCGTAGTGGGAGGGGTGTTGTACACCGGGGAGCTGTTTTTT.